These 24 T cell receptor beta chains came from one sample sequenced in a study of cytomegalovirus exposure and HLA in healthy donors. The study ran its PCR with 60 Vbeta and 13 Jbeta primers. Clones were read by immunoSEQ multiplex PCR, and TCRdb kept only the in-frame ones, dropping some. Among 180,000 or so clones listed, about 86% were seen once. Sequences were obtained from PBMCs. These receptors came from a woman aged 25 to 39 in good health and CMV-seronegative.

The V gene is TRBV6-1, the J gene TRBJ2-5; D possibly corresponds to TRBD1 (6 bases). Germline-derived CDR1 and CDR2 are MNHNS and SASEGT. The CDR3 extends over 13 amino acids. The V end lost 6 bases, the J end lost 3 bases, and 11 bases lay between the germline ends. The CDR3 loop reads CASRGTGKETQYF. The CDR3 region has the DNA TGTGCCAGCAGGGGAACAGGGAAAGAGACCCAGTACTTC.

The V gene is TRBV7-9, the J gene TRBJ2-7; 7 nucleotides line up with TRBD1. CDR1 SEHNR and CDR2 FQNEAQ come from the germline V gene (reference sequence). V was pared by 0 bases and J by 7 bases, with 9 bases of the junction left unmatched. This CDR3 spans 15 amino acids. CDR3 DNA sequence: TGTGCCAGCAGCTTAGCGGGCAGGGGGTCAGGTGAGCAGTACTTC. Protein sequence: CASSLAGRGSGEQYF.

This sequence joins TRBV7-8 and TRBJ2-7, with D perhaps matching TRBD2 (5 bases). This CDR3 has 14 residues. Between the trimmed V and J ends, which lost 3 bases and 3 bases, there was a span of 12 bases. Germline assignment: CDR1 SGHVS and CDR2 FQNEAQ. This chain's CDR3 is CASSLRVTHYEQYF. DNA for the CDR3: TGTGCCAGCAGCTTGCGGGTAACCCACTACGAGCAGTACTTC.

This chain's CDR3 is CASSQSLGGVNIQYF. CDR3 sequence (DNA): TGTGCCAGCAGCCAGAGCCTCGGAGGGGTCAACATTCAGTACTTC. The chain is built from TRBV14 and TRBJ2-4; D possibly corresponds to TRBD2 (6 bases). CDR1 and CDR2 from the germline V gene are SGHDN and FVKESK. V lost 3 bases and J lost 7, with 16 bases in between. This CDR3 is 15 amino acids long.

This rearrangement joins TRBV6-5 to TRBJ1-2; possible D gene TRBD1, 5 bases. Germline CDR1 is MNHEY and CDR2 is SVGAGI. The CDR3 has 13 amino acids. V was clipped by 5 bases and J by 7 bases, with 14 bases between them. The CDR3 DNA reads TGTGCCAGCAGTGAAAGAGATAGGGGTGGCTACACCTTC. The encoded protein is CASSERDRGGYTF.

The chain links TRBV5-1 to TRBJ2-5; 7 positions match TRBD1. The CDR3 spans 15 residues. With 2 bases clipped from V and 3 bases from J, the junction kept 7 bases outside the gene matches. In germline, CDR1 is SGHRS, CDR2 YFSETQ. CDR3 nucleotides: TGCGCCAGCAGCTTAACAGGGGTTAAGGAAGAGACCCAGTACTTC. Its protein is CASSLTGVKEETQYF.

The chain recombines TRBV21-1 with TRBJ2-2; the table's D call, TRBD2, was not checked against the DNA. TRBV21-1 is a pseudogene locus. The CDR3 is 13 residues long. CDR3: CASRGENTGELFF. CDR3 coding DNA: TGTGCCAGCAGAGGAGAGAACACCGGGGAGCTGTTTTTT.

J is TRBJ2-2 and V is TRBV10-3; tentatively, D is TRBD1 (6 bases). V shed 4 bases and J shed 7 bases, with 16 bases lying between them. CDR1 is ENHRY and CDR2 is SYGVKD in the germline V gene. The CDR3 consists of 15 residues. The CDR3 sequence: CAISAGRGSVGELFF. CDR3 in DNA: TGTGCCATCAGTGCAGGCAGGGGATCAGTCGGGGAGCTGTTTTTT.

The V and J genes are TRBV7-9 and TRBJ2-5; 8 bases match TRBD2. The CDR3 has 14 residues. Germline V CDR1 and CDR2: SEHNR, FQNEAQ (reference sequence). V trimming: 2 bases; J trimming: 4 bases; junction bases outside the gene matches: 3. DNA for the CDR3: TGTGCCAGCAGCTTAATAGCGGGGAGAGAGACCCAGTACTTC. This gives the protein CASSLIAGRETQYF.

This CDR3 is CSGARELAPSYNEQFF. For the CDR3, the DNA is TGTTCCGGTGCCCGGGAACTAGCGCCCTCCTACAATGAGCAGTTCTTC. This chain joins TRBV7-9 and TRBJ2-1, with TRBD2 matching over 7 bases. Germline lookup yields CDR1 SEHNR and CDR2 FQNEAQ (reference sequence). The CDR3 spans 16 residues.

The chain uses TRBV7-8 and TRBJ2-1, with 7 bases matching TRBD2. This CDR3 is 15 amino acids long. Germline lookup yields CDR1 SGHVS and CDR2 FQNEAQ. Unmatched junction bases numbered 4, after V lost 5 bases and J lost 0 bases. CDR3 coding DNA: TGTGCCAGCAGCGGGGAGGGGACCTCCTACAATGAGCAGTTCTTC. It yields the protein CASSGEGTSYNEQFF.

This chain connects TRBV5-1 to TRBJ2-2; D might be TRBD2 (5 bases). Germline CDR1 is SGHRS and CDR2 is YFSETQ. The V and J ends lost 0 bases and 4 bases respectively, with 16 bases between them. There are 17 residues in the CDR3. The CDR3 protein is CASSLDKGDVRTGELFF. CDR3 DNA: TGCGCCAGCAGCTTGGATAAGGGAGACGTACGCACCGGGGAGCTGTTTTTT.

The genes are TRBV5-1 and TRBJ2-7, with a weak D call TRBD2 (5 bases). V was trimmed by 1 base and J by 5 bases, leaving 7 bases between them. The CDR3 runs 12 residues. Germline V gene data show CDR1 as SGHRS and CDR2 as YFSETQ. CDR3 nucleotides: TGCGCCAGCAGCTTGATCGGGGACGAGCAGTACTTC. Translation gives CASSLIGDEQYF.

This clone was picked up one time. The rearrangement joins TRBV5-1 to TRBJ2-1; D is possibly TRBD2 (6 bases). V dropped 0 bases and J dropped 3 bases, with 13 bases sitting between them. Germline CDR1 and CDR2: SGHRS and YFSETQ. This CDR3 has 16 amino acids. The CDR3 region is CASSLGPGTYYNEQFF. The CDR3 DNA reads TGCGCCAGCAGCTTGGGACCCGGGACTTACTACAATGAGCAGTTCTTC.

The chain links TRBV2 to TRBJ2-2; D perhaps matches TRBD2 (6 bases). Germline lookup yields CDR1 SNHLY and CDR2 FYNNEI. The CDR3 contains 15 residues. Between the trimmed V and J ends, which lost 2 bases and 2 bases, there was a span of 9 bases. The DNA for the CDR3 is TGTGCCAGCAGTGAATTGGACTATAACACCGGGGAGCTGTTTTTT. Its protein is CASSELDYNTGELFF.

This clone is a singleton in its sample. This chain links TRBV7-8 with TRBJ2-5, with TRBD2 matching 8 bases. The CDR3 is made up of 15 amino acids. Per germline, CDR1 SGHVS and CDR2 FQNEAQ. With V trimmed by 6 bases and J by 1 base, 7 bases remained unmatched. CDR3 amino acids: CASRAFSGTQETQYF. Written as DNA, the CDR3 is TGTGCCAGCAGAGCCTTTAGCGGGACCCAAGAGACCCAGTACTTC. Full variable domain (rest looked up from reference TRBV7-8 and TRBJ2-5): GAGVSQSPRYKVAKRGQDVALRCDPISGHVSLFWYQQALGQGPEFLTYFQNEAQLDKSGLPSDRFFAERPEGSVSTLKIQRTQQEDSAVYLCASRAFSGTQETQYFGPGTRLLVL.

The chain carries TRBV6-1 and TRBJ2-2, with unresolved D. This CDR3 is 14 amino acids long. The V gene's germline CDR1 is MNHNS and CDR2 SASEGT. V was trimmed by 6 bases and J by 1 base, leaving 9 bases between them. The CDR3 spells CASSEIKNTGELFF. CDR3 bases: TGTGCCAGCAGCGAAATAAAGAACACCGGGGAGCTGTTTTTT.

The rearrangement uses TRBV7-2 and TRBJ1-1; D remains ambiguous. Germline V gene lookup returns CDR1 SGHTA and CDR2 FQGNSA. This CDR3 is built from 14 residues. With 2 bases removed from V and 4 bases from J, the gap between germline ends came to 11 bases. The CDR3 DNA reads TGTGCCAGCAGCTTAAACCTCGGTAGCACTGAAGCTTTCTTT. As protein: CASSLNLGSTEAFF.

This chain uses TRBV19 with TRBJ1-2; D is undetermined. The CDR3 is 12 residues long. CDR1 LNHDA and CDR2 SQIVND come from the germline V gene (reference sequence). The ends were cut back, 6 bases at V and 8 bases at J, with 13 bases in the middle. The CDR3 DNA follows: TGTGCCAGTAGCCTGGCTTTCGGGGGCTACACCTTC. Amino acid sequence: CASSLAFGGYTF.

V and J are TRBV27 and TRBJ1-1, with no clear D. Germline CDR1 MNHEY, CDR2 SMNVEV (reference sequence). This CDR3 is built from 13 residues. Between the trimmed V and J ends, which lost 3 bases and 1 base, there was a span of 6 bases. The CDR3 loop reads CASSLYRNTEAFF. The CDR3 nucleotides read TGTGCCAGCAGTTTGTACAGGAACACTGAAGCTTTCTTT.

This clone was counted between two and nine times. The chain joins TRBV27 to TRBJ1-3, with 9 bases identical to TRBD1. The J segment lost 2 bases and the V segment lost 3 bases, leaving 2 bases of the junction unmatched. CDR3 length: 15 residues. Germline values: CDR1 MNHEY, CDR2 SMNVEV (reference sequence). CDR3 loop: CASSFGQGTGNTIYF. The CDR3 nucleotides read TGTGCCAGCAGTTTCGGACAGGGGACTGGAAACACCATATATTTT.

This sequence joins TRBV6-1 and TRBJ2-7; 9 positions agree with TRBD1. This CDR3 has 17 residues. The germline CDR1 and CDR2 sequences are MNHNS and SASEGT. V gave up 4 bases and J gave up 2 bases; unmatched junction bases: 12. The CDR3 coding sequence is TGTGCCAGCAGTGCTCGACCTCCGGGACAGGGTCCCTACGAGCAGTACTTC. The encoded protein is CASSARPPGQGPYEQYF.

The rearrangement links TRBV29-1 to TRBJ2-1; 10 nucleotides line up with TRBD2. This CDR3 is 19 amino acids long. Germline V gives CDR1 SQVTM, CDR2 ANQGSEA. With V trimmed by 3 bases and J by 6 bases, 20 bases remained unmatched. The CDR3 DNA is TGCAGCGTTGATACGAGCGGGGGGGCCCAGTTCTATACAGCCAATGAGCAGTTCTTC. Translated: CSVDTSGGAQFYTANEQFF.

The rearrangement joins TRBV7-2 to TRBJ2-4; D gene unclear. Germline V lookup: CDR1 SGHTA, CDR2 FQGNSA. The CDR3 runs to 14 residues. Deletions cut 5 bases from V and 0 bases from J, with 8 bases between. CDR3 nucleotide sequence: TGTGCCAGCAGCGCACAGAGAGCCAAAAACATTCAGTACTTC. Amino acid sequence: CASSAQRAKNIQYF.